This T cell receptor beta chain emerged from a study of regulatory T cells. Study-wide results and caveats: In CD3G-deficient patients, conventional CD4+ T cells were enriched for hydrophobic CDR3 residues at positions 6 and 7.

Every patient with CD3G deficiency had evidence of autoimmunity. This CDR3 has 16 amino acids. Trimming shortened V by 1 base and J by 5 bases, and 17 bases separated the two germline ends. Germline V gene data show CDR1 as SGHVS and CDR2 as FQNEAQ. On this clone: The antigen is undetermined.

Amplification used 52 TRBV primers and 13 TRBJ primers. Profiled with immunoSEQ multiplex PCR; TCRdb holds only in-frame clones, not every one. The sample holds over 25,000 clones, under 95% seen once. The sequence was obtained from a person between 18 and 35 years old with CD3G deficiency. The chain has TRBV7-8 and TRBJ2-5; the D is unclear. Specimen: conventional CD4+ T cells sorted from blood. The CDR3 here is CASSLVGSASGETQYF. The CDR3, as DNA: TGTGCCAGCAGCTTAGTAGGGTCGGCTAGTGGGGAGACCCAGTACTTC.